This T cell receptor beta chain is drawn from a study of blood T cell repertoires in COVID-19. The CDR3 runs 15 residues. Per the germline V gene, CDR1 is MNHEY and CDR2 is SMNVEV (reference sequence). The ends lost 3 bases at V and 0 bases at J; junction bases unmatched: 4. Measured with immunoSEQ multiplex PCR; TCRdb has only the in-frame clones, and not every one. The table records fewer than 250,000 clones, 90% to 95% of them present only once. This clonotype was obtained from a man in his sixties with COVID-19, enrolled during active disease. The sequencing input was peripheral blood. The J gene is TRBJ1-1, the V gene TRBV27, with 7 bases fitting TRBD1. The CDR3 nucleotides read TGTGCCAGCAGTTTCCGGGACAGCCTGAACACTGAAGCTTTCTTT. Residues: CASSFRDSLNTEAFF.